The T cell receptor beta chain under discussion was sequenced for a study of T cells after yellow fever vaccination. About the research overall: Preparation used SMART-Seq v4 Ultra Low Input for the low-cell-number fractions.

CDR1 and CDR2 (germline): DFQATT, SNEGSKA (reference sequence). This CDR3 region has 15 residues. V lost 3 bases and J lost 0, with 12 bases in between. Regarding this clonotype: What it binds is unknown.

Study-wide results and limits: Weaker, the secondary response had a peak occurring faster, on day 5 versus 15. A small share of clonotypes appeared in both CD4 and CD8 compartments.

5'RACE template switching generated TCR cDNA, adding a universal primer site and UMIs. Each CDR3 protein is one row after TCRdb ran MiXCR on the 5' RACE reads. The sample contains about 300,000 distinct CDR3 sequences, roughly 7% of which appear only once. The receptor comes from a man younger than 30 who received the YFV17D yellow fever vaccine. This sample comprised PBMCs, obtained 45 days after the first yellow fever vaccination. The chain uses TRBV20-1 and TRBJ2-1; D is unclear. The CDR3 nucleotides read TGCAGTGCTAGGTCGGACGGTAGCTCCTACAATGAGCAGTTCTTC. It specifies CSARSDGSSYNEQFF.